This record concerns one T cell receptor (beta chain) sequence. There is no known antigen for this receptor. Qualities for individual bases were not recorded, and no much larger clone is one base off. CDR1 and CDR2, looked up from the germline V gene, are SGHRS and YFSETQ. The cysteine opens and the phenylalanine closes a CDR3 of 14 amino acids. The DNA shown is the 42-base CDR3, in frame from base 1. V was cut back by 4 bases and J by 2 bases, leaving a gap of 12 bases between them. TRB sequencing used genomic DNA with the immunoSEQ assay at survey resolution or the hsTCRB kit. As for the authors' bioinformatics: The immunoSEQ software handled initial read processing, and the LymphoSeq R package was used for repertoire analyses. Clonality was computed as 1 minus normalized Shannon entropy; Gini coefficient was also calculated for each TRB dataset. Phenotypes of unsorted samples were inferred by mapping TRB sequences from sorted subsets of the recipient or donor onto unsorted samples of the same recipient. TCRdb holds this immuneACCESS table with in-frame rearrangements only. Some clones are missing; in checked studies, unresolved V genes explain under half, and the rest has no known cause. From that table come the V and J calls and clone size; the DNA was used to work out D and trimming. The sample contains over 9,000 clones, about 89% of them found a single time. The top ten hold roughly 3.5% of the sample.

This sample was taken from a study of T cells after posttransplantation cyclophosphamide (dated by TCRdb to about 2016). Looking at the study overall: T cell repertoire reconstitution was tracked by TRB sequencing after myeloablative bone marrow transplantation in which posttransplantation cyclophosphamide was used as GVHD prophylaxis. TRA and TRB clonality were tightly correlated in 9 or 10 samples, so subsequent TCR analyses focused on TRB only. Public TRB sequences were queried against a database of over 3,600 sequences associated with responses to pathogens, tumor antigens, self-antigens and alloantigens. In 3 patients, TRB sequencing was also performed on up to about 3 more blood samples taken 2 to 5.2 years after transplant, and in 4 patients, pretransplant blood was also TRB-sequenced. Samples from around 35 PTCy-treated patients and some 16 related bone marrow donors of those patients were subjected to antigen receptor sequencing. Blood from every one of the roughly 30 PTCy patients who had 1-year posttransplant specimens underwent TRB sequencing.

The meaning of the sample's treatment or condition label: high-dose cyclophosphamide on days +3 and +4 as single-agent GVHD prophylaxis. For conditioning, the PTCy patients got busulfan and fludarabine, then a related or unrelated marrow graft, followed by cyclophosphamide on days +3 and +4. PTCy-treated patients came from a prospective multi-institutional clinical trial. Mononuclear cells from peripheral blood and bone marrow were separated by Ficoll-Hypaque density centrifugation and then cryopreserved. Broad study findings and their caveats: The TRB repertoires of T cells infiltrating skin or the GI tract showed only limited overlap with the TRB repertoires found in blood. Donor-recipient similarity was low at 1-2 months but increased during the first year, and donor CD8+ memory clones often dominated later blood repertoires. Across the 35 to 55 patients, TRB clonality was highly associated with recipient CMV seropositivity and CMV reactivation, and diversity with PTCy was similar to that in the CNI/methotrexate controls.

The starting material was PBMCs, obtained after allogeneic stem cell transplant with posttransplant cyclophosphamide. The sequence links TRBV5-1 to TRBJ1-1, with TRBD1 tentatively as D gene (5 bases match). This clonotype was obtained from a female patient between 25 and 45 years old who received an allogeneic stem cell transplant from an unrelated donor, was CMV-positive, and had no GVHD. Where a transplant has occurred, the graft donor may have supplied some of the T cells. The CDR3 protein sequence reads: CASSIRWTNTEAFF. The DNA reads TGCGCCAGCAGCATCCGCTGGACAAACACTGAAGCTTTCTTT.